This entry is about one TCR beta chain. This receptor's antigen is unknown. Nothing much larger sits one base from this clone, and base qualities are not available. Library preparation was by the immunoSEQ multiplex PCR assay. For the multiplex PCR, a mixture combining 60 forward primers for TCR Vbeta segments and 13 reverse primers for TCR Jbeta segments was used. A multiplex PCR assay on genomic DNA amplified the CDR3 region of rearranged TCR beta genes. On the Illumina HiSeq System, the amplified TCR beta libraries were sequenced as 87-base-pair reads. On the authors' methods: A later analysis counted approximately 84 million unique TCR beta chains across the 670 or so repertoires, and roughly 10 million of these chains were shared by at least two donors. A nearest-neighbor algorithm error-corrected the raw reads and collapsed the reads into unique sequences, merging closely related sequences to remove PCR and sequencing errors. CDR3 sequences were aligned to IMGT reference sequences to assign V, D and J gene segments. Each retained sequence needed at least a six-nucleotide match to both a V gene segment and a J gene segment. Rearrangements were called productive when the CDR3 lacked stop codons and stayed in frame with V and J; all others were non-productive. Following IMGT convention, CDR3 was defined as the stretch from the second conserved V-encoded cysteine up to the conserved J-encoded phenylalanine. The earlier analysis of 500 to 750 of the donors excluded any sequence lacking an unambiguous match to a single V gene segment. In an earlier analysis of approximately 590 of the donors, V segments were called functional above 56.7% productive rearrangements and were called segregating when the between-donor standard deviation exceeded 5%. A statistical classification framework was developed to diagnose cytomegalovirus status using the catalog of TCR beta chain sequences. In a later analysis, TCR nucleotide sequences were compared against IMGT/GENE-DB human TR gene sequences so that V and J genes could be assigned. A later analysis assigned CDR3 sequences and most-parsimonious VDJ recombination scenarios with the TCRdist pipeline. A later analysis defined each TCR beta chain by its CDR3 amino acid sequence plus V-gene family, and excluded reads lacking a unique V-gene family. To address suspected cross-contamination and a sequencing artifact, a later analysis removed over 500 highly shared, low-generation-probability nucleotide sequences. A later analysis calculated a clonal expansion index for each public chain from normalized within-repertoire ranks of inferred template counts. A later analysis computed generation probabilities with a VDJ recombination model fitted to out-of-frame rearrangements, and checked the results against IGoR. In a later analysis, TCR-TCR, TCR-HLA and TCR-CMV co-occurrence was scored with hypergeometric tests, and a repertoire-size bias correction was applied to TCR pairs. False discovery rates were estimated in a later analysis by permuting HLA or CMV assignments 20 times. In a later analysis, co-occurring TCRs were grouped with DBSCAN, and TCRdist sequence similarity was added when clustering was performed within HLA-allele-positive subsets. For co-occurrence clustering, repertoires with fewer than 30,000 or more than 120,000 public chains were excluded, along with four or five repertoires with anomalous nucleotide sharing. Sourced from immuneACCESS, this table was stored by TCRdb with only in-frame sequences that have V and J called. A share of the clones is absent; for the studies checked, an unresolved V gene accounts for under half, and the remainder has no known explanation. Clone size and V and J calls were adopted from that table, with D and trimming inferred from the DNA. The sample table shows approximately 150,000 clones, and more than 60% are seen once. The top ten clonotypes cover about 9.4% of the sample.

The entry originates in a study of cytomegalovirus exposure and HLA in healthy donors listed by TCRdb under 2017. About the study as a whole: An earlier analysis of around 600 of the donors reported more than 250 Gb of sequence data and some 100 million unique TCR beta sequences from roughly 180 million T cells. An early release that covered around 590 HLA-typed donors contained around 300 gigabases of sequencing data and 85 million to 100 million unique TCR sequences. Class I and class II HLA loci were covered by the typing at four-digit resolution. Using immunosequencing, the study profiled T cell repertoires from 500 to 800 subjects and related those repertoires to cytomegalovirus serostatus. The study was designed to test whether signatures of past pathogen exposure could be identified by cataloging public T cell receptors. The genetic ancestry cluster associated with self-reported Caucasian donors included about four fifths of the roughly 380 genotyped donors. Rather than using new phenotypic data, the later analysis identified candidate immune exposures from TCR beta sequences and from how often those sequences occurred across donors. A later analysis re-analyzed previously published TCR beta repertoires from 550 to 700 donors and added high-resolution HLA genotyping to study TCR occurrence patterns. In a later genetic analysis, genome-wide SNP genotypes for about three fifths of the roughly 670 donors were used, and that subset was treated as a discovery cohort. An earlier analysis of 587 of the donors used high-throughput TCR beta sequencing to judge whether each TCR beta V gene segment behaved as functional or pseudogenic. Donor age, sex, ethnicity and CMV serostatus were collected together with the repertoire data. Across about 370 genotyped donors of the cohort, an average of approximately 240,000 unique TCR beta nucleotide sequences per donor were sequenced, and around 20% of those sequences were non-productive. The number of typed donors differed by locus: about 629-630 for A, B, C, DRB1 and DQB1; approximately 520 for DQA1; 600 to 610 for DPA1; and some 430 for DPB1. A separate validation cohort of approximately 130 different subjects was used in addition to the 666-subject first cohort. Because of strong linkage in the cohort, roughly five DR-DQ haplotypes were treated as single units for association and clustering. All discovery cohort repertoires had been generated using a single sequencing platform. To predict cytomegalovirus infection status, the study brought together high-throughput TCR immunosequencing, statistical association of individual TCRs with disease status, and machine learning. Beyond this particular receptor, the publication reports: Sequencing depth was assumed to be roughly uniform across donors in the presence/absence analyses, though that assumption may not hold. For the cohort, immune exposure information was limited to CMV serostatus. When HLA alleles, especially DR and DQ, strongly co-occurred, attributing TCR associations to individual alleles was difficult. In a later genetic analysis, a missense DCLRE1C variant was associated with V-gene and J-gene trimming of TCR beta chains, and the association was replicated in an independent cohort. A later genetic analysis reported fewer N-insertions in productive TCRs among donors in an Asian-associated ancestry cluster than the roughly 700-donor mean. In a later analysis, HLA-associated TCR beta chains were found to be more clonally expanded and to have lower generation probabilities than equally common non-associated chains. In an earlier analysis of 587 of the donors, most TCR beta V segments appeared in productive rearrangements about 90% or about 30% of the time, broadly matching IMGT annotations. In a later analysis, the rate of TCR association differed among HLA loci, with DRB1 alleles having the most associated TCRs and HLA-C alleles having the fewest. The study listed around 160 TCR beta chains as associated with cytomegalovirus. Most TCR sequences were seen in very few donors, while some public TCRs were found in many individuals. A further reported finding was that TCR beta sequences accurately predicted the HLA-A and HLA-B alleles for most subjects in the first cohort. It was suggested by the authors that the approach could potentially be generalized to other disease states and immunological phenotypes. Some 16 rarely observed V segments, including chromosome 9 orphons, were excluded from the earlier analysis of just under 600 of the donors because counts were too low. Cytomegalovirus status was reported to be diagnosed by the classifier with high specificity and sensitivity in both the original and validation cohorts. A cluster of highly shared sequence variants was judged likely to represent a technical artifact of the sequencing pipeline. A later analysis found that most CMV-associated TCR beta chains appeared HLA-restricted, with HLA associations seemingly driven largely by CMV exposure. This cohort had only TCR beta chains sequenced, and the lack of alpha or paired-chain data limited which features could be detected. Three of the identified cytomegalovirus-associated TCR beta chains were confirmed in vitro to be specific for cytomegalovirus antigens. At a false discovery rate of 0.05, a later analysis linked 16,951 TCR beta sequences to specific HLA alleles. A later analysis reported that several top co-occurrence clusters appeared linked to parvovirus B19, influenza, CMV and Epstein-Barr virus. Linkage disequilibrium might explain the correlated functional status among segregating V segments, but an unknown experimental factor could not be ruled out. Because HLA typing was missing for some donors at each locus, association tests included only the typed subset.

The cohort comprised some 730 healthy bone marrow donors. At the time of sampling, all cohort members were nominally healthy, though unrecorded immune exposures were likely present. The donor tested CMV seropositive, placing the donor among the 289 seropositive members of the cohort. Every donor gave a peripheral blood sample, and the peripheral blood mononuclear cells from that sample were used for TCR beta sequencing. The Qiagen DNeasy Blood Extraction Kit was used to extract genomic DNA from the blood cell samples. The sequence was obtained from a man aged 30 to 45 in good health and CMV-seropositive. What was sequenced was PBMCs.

The sequenced DNA is TGCGCCAGCAGTGAGCCGAGGACAGGGGGCGGGGAGACCCAGTACTTC. Translated, it gives CASSEPRTGGGETQYF. The sequence is built from TRBV10-2 and TRBJ2-5; 11 bases in between match TRBD1. Per the germline V gene, WSHSY is the CDR1 and SAAADI is the CDR2. There are 16 amino acids in the CDR3, from cysteine to phenylalanine inclusive. The DNA shown is the 48-base CDR3, in frame from base 1. Unmatched junction bases come to 7, with V trimmed by 2 bases and J by 5 bases.